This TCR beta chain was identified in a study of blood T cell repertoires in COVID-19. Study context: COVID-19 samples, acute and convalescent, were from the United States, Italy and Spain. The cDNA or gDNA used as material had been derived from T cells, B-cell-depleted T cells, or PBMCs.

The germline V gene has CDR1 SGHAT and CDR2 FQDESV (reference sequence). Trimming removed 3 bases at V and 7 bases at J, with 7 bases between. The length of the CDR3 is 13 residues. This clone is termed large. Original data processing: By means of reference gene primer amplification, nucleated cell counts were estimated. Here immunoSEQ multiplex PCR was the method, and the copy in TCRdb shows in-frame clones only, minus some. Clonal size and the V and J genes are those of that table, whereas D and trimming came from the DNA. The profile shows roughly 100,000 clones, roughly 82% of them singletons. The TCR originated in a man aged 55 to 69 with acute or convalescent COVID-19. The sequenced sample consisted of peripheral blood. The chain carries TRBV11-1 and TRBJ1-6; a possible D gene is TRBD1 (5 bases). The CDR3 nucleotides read TGTGCCAGCAGCTTTACAGGCAATTCACCCCTCCACTTT. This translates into CASSFTGNSPLHF.